This T cell receptor beta chain came from a study of blood T cell repertoires in COVID-19. Study-level background: Collection of acute and convalescent COVID-19 samples took place in the United States, Italy and Spain. Sources were T cells, B-cell-depleted T cells, or PBMCs; the material itself was cDNA or gDNA.

Methods used by the authors: The assay estimated nucleated cells by amplifying reference gene primers. The repertoire was sequenced with immunoSEQ multiplex PCR; TCRdb's copy has only in-frame clones and lacks some. Clonal size and the V and J genes are those of that table, whereas D and trimming came from the DNA. The sample holds over 200,000 clones, roughly 84% seen once. This clone has a handful of counts. V dropped 6 bases and J dropped 7 bases, with 10 bases sitting between them. Germline assignment: CDR1 SGHTA and CDR2 FQGTGA. This CDR3 region has 13 residues. The sample comprised peripheral blood. This clonotype was sampled from a man aged 45 to 65 with active or convalescent COVID-19. This sequence joins TRBV7-3 and TRBJ1-6; D may be TRBD1 (5 bases). CDR3 sequence (DNA): TGTGCCAGCAGTTCCGACAGAAATTCACCCCTCCACTTT. Protein sequence: CASSSDRNSPLHF.